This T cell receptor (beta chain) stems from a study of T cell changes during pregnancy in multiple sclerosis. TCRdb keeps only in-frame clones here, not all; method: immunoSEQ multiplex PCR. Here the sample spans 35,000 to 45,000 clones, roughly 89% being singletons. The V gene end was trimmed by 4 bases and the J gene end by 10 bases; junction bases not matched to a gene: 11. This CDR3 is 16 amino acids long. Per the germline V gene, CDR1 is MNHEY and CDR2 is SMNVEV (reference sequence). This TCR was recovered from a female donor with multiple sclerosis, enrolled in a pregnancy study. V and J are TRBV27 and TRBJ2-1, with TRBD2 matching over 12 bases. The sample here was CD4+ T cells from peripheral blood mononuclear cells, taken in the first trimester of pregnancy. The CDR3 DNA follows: TGTGCCAGCAGTTCCCCCAGAGGACTAGCGGGAAAAGAGCAGTTCTTC. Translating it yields CASSSPRGLAGKEQFF.